A selection of T cell receptor beta chains follows, all from one sample in a study of PD-1 blockade in classical Hodgkin lymphoma. Only in-frame clones appear in the TCRdb table, and some are missing; sequencing was by immunoSEQ multiplex PCR. This sample has over 14,000 clones, with around 90% found just once. Input material: CD8+ T cells from blood. The receptor set was obtained from a human donor with classical Hodgkin lymphoma. CDR3s include the opening cysteine and the closing phenylalanine or tryptophan. A D gene is named only where the DNA matches it firmly. Clone size is shown for a subset of rows, as once, few, many or a class of expanded clone.

v_call	clone_size	d_call	j_call	cdr3_aa	cdr3_nt
TRBV7-8	NA	TRBD2	TRBJ2-1	CASLTYSGSSYNEQFF	TGTGCCAGCCTTACCTATAGCGGGAGTTCCTACAATGAGCAGTTCTTC
TRBV7-9	NA	NA	TRBJ1-5	CASSLGGQPYSNQPQHF	TGTGCCAGCAGCTTAGGAGGCCAGCCATATAGCAATCAGCCCCAGCATTTT
TRBV5-8	once	TRBD1	TRBJ2-1	CASSLPDRGLYNEQFF	TGTGCCAGCAGCTTGCCGGACAGGGGGTTATACAATGAGCAGTTCTTC
TRBV7-9	NA	TRBD2	TRBJ2-4	CASSDSGRAYLDKNIQYF	TGTGCCAGCAGCGATAGCGGGAGGGCGTATTTGGACAAAAACATTCAGTACTTC
TRBV4-1	NA	TRBD2	TRBJ2-1	CASSPLGLANEQFF	TGTGCCAGCAGCCCTCTGGGACTAGCCAATGAGCAGTTCTTC
TRBV4-1	NA	NA	TRBJ2-2	CASSQVDFNTGELFF	TGCGCCAGCAGCCAAGTCGACTTTAACACCGGGGAGCTGTTTTTT
TRBV4-1	NA	NA	TRBJ2-1	CASSLSGNNEQFF	TGCGCCAGCAGCCTGTCGGGAAACAATGAGCAGTTCTTC
TRBV19	NA	NA	TRBJ1-1	CASSRRVPTEAFF	TGTGCCAGTAGTAGGAGGGTCCCCACTGAAGCTTTCTTT
TRBV7-7	NA	NA	TRBJ2-5	CASSLRVRDQTQYF	TGTGCCAGCAGCTTACGAGTCCGAGACCAGACCCAGTACTTC
TRBV4-1	once	TRBD1	TRBJ1-2	CASSPGQGALNYGYTF	TGTGCCAGCAGCCCGGGACAGGGGGCACTCAACTATGGCTACACCTTC
TRBV6-1	NA	NA	TRBJ2-7	CASSEDESAYEQYF	TGTGCCAGCAGTGAGGATGAGTCAGCCTACGAGCAGTACTTC
TRBV11-2	NA	NA	TRBJ2-1	CASSLGGSHYNEQFF	TGTGCCAGCAGCTTAGGGGGTAGCCACTACAATGAGCAGTTCTTC
TRBV28	NA	NA	TRBJ2-1	CASGTGTRGNEQFF	TGTGCCAGCGGTACCGGGACAAGGGGGAATGAGCAGTTCTTC
TRBV29-1	NA	TRBD1	TRBJ2-7	CSVEPGQGYEQYF	TGCAGCGTTGAGCCGGGACAGGGCTACGAGCAGTACTTC
TRBV5-1	NA	NA	TRBJ1-1	CASSLGSGAREAFF	TGCGCCAGCAGCTTGGGTTCAGGGGCCCGCGAAGCTTTCTTT
TRBV28	NA	NA	TRBJ2-3	CASSPRDVQITQYF	TGTGCCAGCAGCCCTCGGGACGTACAGATAACGCAGTATTTT
TRBV6-1	NA	NA	TRBJ2-1	CASSEAGGYNEQFF	TGTGCCAGCAGTGAAGCCGGCGGCTACAATGAGCAGTTCTTC
TRBV7-9	once	NA	TRBJ1-1	CASSLGGYMNTEAFF	TGTGCCAGCAGCTTAGGGGGGTATATGAACACTGAAGCTTTCTTT
TRBV9	NA	NA	TRBJ2-1	CATRGETLYNEQFF	TGTGCCACCAGGGGGGAGACCCTTTACAATGAGCAGTTCTTC
TRBV19	NA	TRBD1	TRBJ1-6	CASSKTGRSSYNSPLHF	TGTGCCAGTAGTAAGACAGGGAGGAGCTCCTATAATTCACCCCTCCACTTT
TRBV18	NA	TRBD2	TRBJ2-3	CASSPMREPDTQYF	TGTGCCAGCTCACCAATGCGGGAGCCAGATACGCAGTATTTT
TRBV6-5	NA	NA	TRBJ1-3	CASSLTKPGNTIYF	TGTGCCAGCAGCCTGACCAAGCCCGGAAACACCATATATTTT
TRBV28	NA	TRBD1	TRBJ1-2	CASYRDRVLVDGYTF	TGTGCCAGCTACCGGGACAGGGTTCTAGTGGATGGCTACACCTTC
TRBV4-1	NA	TRBD1	TRBJ1-3	CASSHPRDSSGNTIYF	TGCGCCAGCAGCCACCCTCGGGACAGCTCTGGAAACACCATATATTTT
TRBV28	NA	NA	TRBJ2-5	CATSGETQYF	TGTGCCACCTCGGGGGAGACCCAGTACTTC
TRBV5-4	NA	NA	TRBJ2-7	CASSFDGTYEQYF	TGTGCCAGCAGCTTTGACGGAACCTACGAGCAGTACTTC
TRBV7-9	NA	TRBD2	TRBJ2-3	CASSSGLAGVTDTQYF	TGTGCCAGCAGCTCCGGACTAGCGGGCGTTACAGATACGCAGTATTTT
TRBV28	NA	NA	TRBJ2-2	CASKNTRRGELFF	TGTGCCAGCAAGAACACACGGCGCGGGGAGCTGTTTTTT
TRBV28	NA	NA	TRBJ2-3	CASSLLGDASTDTQYF	TGTGCCAGCAGTTTATTAGGGGACGCTAGCACAGATACGCAGTATTTT
TRBV13	once	TRBD1	TRBJ2-7	CASSPTGQGAEEQYF	TGTGCCAGCAGCCCGACGGGACAGGGGGCGGAAGAGCAGTACTTC
TRBV28	NA	NA	TRBJ2-7	CASSPGKGFYEQYF	TGTGCCAGCAGCCCCGGGAAGGGCTTCTACGAGCAGTACTTC
TRBV6-5	NA	TRBD1	TRBJ1-1	CASRRQGRVNTEAFF	TGTGCCAGCAGAAGACAGGGACGGGTGAACACTGAAGCTTTCTTT
TRBV1	NA	NA	TRBJ2-1	CTSSQEGHQFF	TGCACCAGCAGCCAAGAGGGACACCAGTTCTTC